A selection of T cell receptor beta chains follows, all from one sample in a study of blood T cell repertoires in COVID-19. Some clones are missing from TCRdb's copy, which holds only in-frame ones; the method was immunoSEQ multiplex PCR. The table lists about 250,000 clones, 82% of them singletons, with 5% in the top ten. The material sequenced was PBMCs or T cells enriched from blood (not recorded which). The receptors originated from a middle-aged man who had been exposed to COVID-19. Each CDR3 is given with its conserved first and last residue. D genes are given only for firm matches. A clone size is listed for some rows: how often the clone was seen (once, few, many), or a class if it is expanded.

v_call: TRBV15; clone_size: .; j_call: TRBJ2-7; d_call: .; cdr3_aa: CATSRGLAYEQYF; cdr3_nt: TGTGCCACCAGCAGGGGCCTTGCTTACGAGCAGTACTTC
v_call: TRBV2; clone_size: .; j_call: TRBJ2-5; d_call: TRBD2; cdr3_aa: CASKEGGPRETQYF; cdr3_nt: TGTGCCAGCAAAGAGGGAGGGCCCAGAGAGACCCAGTACTTC
v_call: TRBV7-9; clone_size: few; j_call: TRBJ2-2; d_call: .; cdr3_aa: CANSRGLDTGELFF; cdr3_nt: TGTGCCAACTCGAGGGGACTCGACACCGGGGAGCTGTTTTTT
v_call: TRBV7-7; clone_size: .; j_call: TRBJ2-1; d_call: .; cdr3_aa: CASSFAGFSSYNEQFF; cdr3_nt: TGTGCTAGCAGCTTCGCGGGTTTCAGCTCCTACAATGAGCAGTTCTTC
v_call: TRBV12-3/TRBV12-4; clone_size: once; j_call: TRBJ1-6; d_call: TRBD1; cdr3_aa: CASRTGSSPLHF; cdr3_nt: TGTGCCAGCAGGACAGGGAGTTCACCCCTCCACTTT
v_call: TRBV4-2; clone_size: .; j_call: TRBJ1-3; d_call: .; cdr3_aa: CASSQGLTPSSGNTIYF; cdr3_nt: TGTGCCAGCAGCCAAGGGTTGACTCCGAGCTCTGGAAACACCATATATTTT
v_call: TRBV29-1; clone_size: .; j_call: TRBJ1-2; d_call: TRBD1; cdr3_aa: CSVEGDRDNYGYTF; cdr3_nt: TGCAGCGTTGAGGGTGACAGGGATAACTATGGCTACACCTTC
v_call: TRBV6-5; clone_size: .; j_call: TRBJ2-7; d_call: TRBD1; cdr3_aa: CASRDRGAAYEQYF; cdr3_nt: TGTGCCAGCAGGGACAGGGGAGCGGCCTACGAGCAGTACTTC
v_call: TRBV29-1; clone_size: .; j_call: TRBJ2-1; d_call: .; cdr3_aa: CSVGGISYNEQFF; cdr3_nt: TGCAGCGTTGGAGGGATCTCCTACAATGAGCAGTTCTTC
v_call: TRBV11-3; clone_size: .; j_call: TRBJ2-1; d_call: .; cdr3_aa: CASSRGGAYNEQFF; cdr3_nt: TGTGCCAGCAGTCGAGGGGGGGCCTACAATGAGCAGTTCTTC
v_call: TRBV5-1; clone_size: few; j_call: TRBJ2-7; d_call: .; cdr3_aa: CASMSGSSYEQYF; cdr3_nt: TGCGCCAGCATGAGCGGAAGCTCCTACGAGCAGTACTTC
v_call: TRBV6-5; clone_size: .; j_call: TRBJ2-3; d_call: .; cdr3_aa: CASSYLGGLGDTQYF; cdr3_nt: TGTGCCAGCAGTTACTTGGGGGGGCTGGGGGATACGCAGTATTTT
v_call: TRBV28; clone_size: .; j_call: TRBJ1-1; d_call: .; cdr3_aa: CASRPNRDTEAFF; cdr3_nt: TGTGCCAGCAGGCCAAACAGGGACACTGAAGCTTTCTTT
v_call: TRBV25-1; clone_size: .; j_call: TRBJ1-2; d_call: .; cdr3_aa: CASSESSTARYGYTF; cdr3_nt: TGTGCCAGCAGTGAATCCTCTACAGCCCGATATGGCTACACCTTC
v_call: TRBV7-9; clone_size: .; j_call: TRBJ2-7; d_call: .; cdr3_aa: CATHHSLNPDNEQYF; cdr3_nt: TGTGCCACCCACCACTCCCTTAACCCTGACAACGAGCAGTACTTC
v_call: TRBV7-2; clone_size: once; j_call: TRBJ2-3; d_call: TRBD1; cdr3_aa: CASSLRAGGDNTQYF; cdr3_nt: TGTGCCAGCAGCTTAAGGGCAGGGGGCGACAATACGCAGTATTTT
v_call: TRBV11-2; clone_size: .; j_call: TRBJ1-3; d_call: .; cdr3_aa: CASSLGSYYGNTIYF; cdr3_nt: TGTGCCAGCAGCTTAGGATCCTATTATGGAAACACCATATATTTT
v_call: TRBV7-2; clone_size: .; j_call: TRBJ2-6; d_call: .; cdr3_aa: CASSYQGTGANVLTF; cdr3_nt: TGTGCCAGCAGCTACCAGGGGACGGGGGCCAACGTCCTGACTTTC
v_call: TRBV24-1; clone_size: .; j_call: TRBJ2-2; d_call: TRBD2; cdr3_aa: CATGGGGTGELFF; cdr3_nt: TGTGCCACCGGCGGGGGAGGCACCGGGGAGCTGTTTTTT
v_call: TRBV19; clone_size: .; j_call: TRBJ1-2; d_call: TRBD1; cdr3_aa: CASTLGQVTYGYTF; cdr3_nt: TGTGCCAGTACCCTGGGACAGGTGACTTATGGCTACACCTTC
v_call: TRBV6-5; clone_size: .; j_call: TRBJ2-2; d_call: .; cdr3_aa: CASVKNTGELFF; cdr3_nt: TGTGCCAGCGTCAAGAACACCGGGGAGCTGTTTTTT
v_call: TRBV27; clone_size: .; j_call: TRBJ2-5; d_call: TRBD2; cdr3_aa: CASSFTLAVMGAQYF; cdr3_nt: TGTGCCAGCAGTTTCACCCTAGCGGTGATGGGGGCCCAGTACTTC
v_call: TRBV7-2; clone_size: .; j_call: TRBJ1-2; d_call: .; cdr3_aa: CASSLAPGVGYGYTF; cdr3_nt: TGTGCCAGCAGCTTAGCTCCAGGGGTTGGCTATGGCTACACCTTC
v_call: TRBV25-1; clone_size: once; j_call: TRBJ1-2; d_call: .; cdr3_aa: CASSEIRETGYGYTF; cdr3_nt: TGTGCCAGCAGTGAAATAAGAGAGACGGGCTATGGCTACACCTTC
v_call: TRBV18; clone_size: .; j_call: TRBJ1-1; d_call: .; cdr3_aa: CASSPTPREAFF; cdr3_nt: TGTGCCAGCTCACCGACCCCTAGAGAAGCTTTCTTT
v_call: TRBV24-1; clone_size: .; j_call: TRBJ2-1; d_call: TRBD2; cdr3_aa: CATSDLASGRPYEQFF; cdr3_nt: TGTGCCACCAGTGATTTGGCCAGCGGGAGGCCCTATGAGCAGTTCTTC
v_call: TRBV5-1; clone_size: .; j_call: TRBJ1-6; d_call: .; cdr3_aa: CASSLAGGRDSPLHF; cdr3_nt: TGCGCCAGCAGCTTGGCCGGCGGGCGGGATTCACCCCTCCACTTT
v_call: TRBV9; clone_size: .; j_call: TRBJ2-1; d_call: TRBD2; cdr3_aa: CASSPQVSGSLNEQFF; cdr3_nt: TGTGCCAGCAGCCCCCAAGTTAGCGGGAGCCTTAATGAGCAGTTCTTC
v_call: TRBV7-6; clone_size: .; j_call: TRBJ2-2; d_call: TRBD2; cdr3_aa: CASRPGTTNTGELFF; cdr3_nt: TGTGCCAGCAGACCCGGGACTACGAACACCGGGGAGCTGTTTTTT